This T cell receptor (beta chain) is drawn from a study of shared clonotypes between healthy human individuals. Terminally differentiated effector memory CD45RA+ cells were excluded from the naive CD8 cells, which were CD45RO-negative and positively selected for CCR7. Study-wide results and limits: Clonotypes not shared had lower generation probabilities than those common to all four donors.

Note on this clone: What it recognizes is unknown.

This CDR3 has 15 amino acids. Trimming left V 1 base short and J 5 bases short, with 11 bases between. Germline CDR1 reads MGHDK; CDR2 reads SYGVNS. Profiled with immunoSEQ multiplex PCR; TCRdb holds only in-frame clones, not every one. In the table there are some 2,100,000 clones, about 93% of which are singletons. The sample was naive CD8+ T cells from PBMCs. The chain links TRBV25-1 to TRBJ2-2, with D hard to call. The TCR sequence derives from a man younger than 35 in good health. Some clones in this sample may be carry-over from other donors' samples. The CDR3 reads CASSEFGRGTGELFF. The DNA for the CDR3 is TGTGCCAGCAGTGAATTCGGGCGAGGAACCGGGGAGCTGTTTTTT. The complete variable domain, with remaining parts taken from reference TRBV25-1 and TRBJ2-2, reads EADIYQTPRYLVIGTGKKITLECSQTMGHDKMYWYQQDPGMELHLIHYSYGVNSTEKGDLSSESTVSRIRTEHFPLTLESARPSHTSQYLCASSEFGRGTGELFFGEGSRLTVL.